The 30 T cell receptor beta chains below come from one sample, sequenced in a study of monozygotic twins with inflammatory bowel disease. TCRdb re-analyzed the 5' RACE reads; it lists each CDR3 protein once, without DNA. This repertoire includes 150,000 to 200,000 distinct CDR3 sequences. Source material: blood. Every receptor here comes from a human donor with ulcerative colitis or Crohn's disease, or a healthy co-twin of an affected twin (not recorded which).

The rearrangement uses TRBV10-3 and TRBJ2-7; absent DNA, TCRdb's TRBD1 call cannot be checked. The CDR3 is made up of 14 amino acids. CDR1 and CDR2 (germline): ENHRY, SYGVKD. The CDR3 protein is CAIASGTGLHEQYF.

V usage is TRBV10-3 and J usage is TRBJ2-2. This CDR3 spans 13 amino acids. In germline, CDR1 is ENHRY, CDR2 SYGVKD. The chain's CDR3 is CAISVHNTGELFF.

This sequence joins TRBV13 and TRBJ2-3; TCRdb's D call of TRBD1 is untestable without DNA. The CDR3 loop spans 16 amino acids. Germline values: CDR1 PRHDT, CDR2 FYEKMQ (reference sequence). The CDR3 protein is CASSPPGAGEGYTQYF.

This chain uses TRBV12-3 or TRBV12-4 with TRBJ1-5. This CDR3 spans 16 amino acids. Here the CDR3 reads CASSLQGGLGNQPQHF.

V is TRBV20-1 and J is TRBJ2-2. Germline CDR1 reads DFQATT; CDR2 reads SNEGSKA (reference sequence). CDR3 size: 11 residues. CDR3 protein: CSAIAPGELFF.

V gene TRBV5-4 combines with J gene TRBJ2-2. Germline CDR1 is SGHNT and CDR2 is YYREEE (reference sequence). The CDR3 spans 11 residues. The CDR3: CASRSTGELFF.

The genes are TRBV27 and TRBJ1-2; the TCRdb call, TRBD1, lacks DNA for checking. This CDR3 has 17 residues. Per the germline V gene, CDR1 is MNHEY and CDR2 is SMNVEV (reference sequence). The CDR3 protein is CASSLSGAGTGGRGYTF.

The rearrangement uses TRBV6-5 and TRBJ2-5; without DNA, the TCRdb call of TRBD2 cannot be checked. The germline V gene encodes CDR1 MNHEY and CDR2 SVGAGI. This CDR3 spans 17 amino acids. CDR3 region: CASSPLGGAGIRETQYF.

This chain joins TRBV24-1 and TRBJ1-1. This CDR3 region has 13 residues. Germline loops: CDR1 KGHDR, CDR2 SFDVKD. The CDR3 region is CATSDPEGIEAFF.

The chain uses TRBV5-1 and TRBJ2-4; TCRdb selects TRBD1, and the lack of DNA leaves this call unchecked. This CDR3 is 17 amino acids long. The germline CDR1 and CDR2 sequences are SGHRS and YFSETQ. This CDR3 reads CASSFFNRSGAKNIQYF.

The chain carries TRBV7-2 and TRBJ1-5. This CDR3 comprises 13 residues. Germline loops: CDR1 SGHTA, CDR2 FQGNSA. The CDR3 here is CASSLGWSSPQHF. Together with reference TRBV7-2 and TRBJ1-5, the CDR3 gives the full variable domain: GAGVSQSPSNKVTEKGKDVELRCDPISGHTALYWYRQSLGQGLEFLIYFQGNSAPDKSGLPSDRFSAERTGGSVSTLTIQRTQQEDSAVYLCASSLGWSSPQHFGDGTRLSIL.

The CDR3 loop is CATRVRTTDTQYF. The chain links TRBV11-2 to TRBJ2-3; the D gene TCRdb calls, TRBD1, cannot be checked with no DNA. The germline V gene has CDR1 SGHAT and CDR2 FQNNGV. There are 13 residues in the CDR3.

V gene TRBV24-1 combines with J gene TRBJ2-3; TCRdb gives TRBD2 as the D gene, but with no DNA this cannot be confirmed. Germline assignment: CDR1 KGHDR and CDR2 SFDVKD. The CDR3 contains 13 residues. CDR3 amino acids: CATSSGYADTQYF.

The chain joins TRBV6-2 or TRBV6-3 to TRBJ1-5; TCRdb's assignment of TRBD1 cannot be checked, as there is no DNA. This CDR3 contains 15 residues. The germline CDR1 and CDR2 sequences are MNHEY and SVGEGT. This CDR3 reads CASSLQGNSNQPQHF.

The rearrangement joins TRBV6-5 to TRBJ2-5. This CDR3 has 13 amino acids. Germline values: CDR1 MNHEY, CDR2 SVGAGI. CDR3 loop: CASSLYRWETQYF.

The chain uses TRBV18 and TRBJ2-2; TCRdb selects TRBD1, and the lack of DNA leaves this call unchecked. The germline V gene has CDR1 KGHSH and CDR2 LQKENI. CDR3 length: 18 amino acids. CDR3 sequence: CASSPSKMGTDNTGELFF. The full variable domain, completed using reference TRBV18 and TRBJ2-2, is NAGVMQNPRHLVRRRGQEARLRCSPMKGHSHVYWYRQLPEEGLKFMVYLQKENIIDESGMPKERFSAEFPKEGPSILRIQQVVRGDSAAYFCASSPSKMGTDNTGELFFGEGSRLTVL.

The chain carries TRBV6-2 or TRBV6-3 and TRBJ2-1; without DNA, the TCRdb call of TRBD1 cannot be checked. Looked up from germline, CDR1 is MNHEY and CDR2 is SVGEGT. This CDR3 is built from 16 residues. CDR3 sequence reads: CASSSRDPSSYNEQFF.

The chain links TRBV5-1 to TRBJ2-7. The CDR3 length is 15 residues. From germline, CDR1 is SGHRS and CDR2 YFSETQ. The CDR3 region is CASSLGGRWVGEQYF.

This chain uses TRBV5-1 with TRBJ1-1; lacking DNA, the TRBD1 call made by TCRdb goes unchecked. Germline assignment: CDR1 SGHRS and CDR2 YFSETQ. The CDR3 has 18 amino acids. The CDR3 here is CASSDGYTGPFVNTEAFF.

The rearrangement joins TRBV29-1 to TRBJ2-5. The CDR3 contains 12 residues. The germline V gene has CDR1 SQVTM and CDR2 ANQGSEA. This CDR3 reads CSVETFQGTQYF.

V and J are TRBV5-6 and TRBJ1-5; TCRdb lists TRBD1, though no DNA is available to test this call. The CDR3 has 16 residues. Germline CDR1 and CDR2: SGHDT and YYEEEE. The CDR3 here is CASSPHAGVGNQPQHF.

V and J are TRBV7-2 and TRBJ2-1; lacking DNA, the TRBD1 call made by TCRdb goes unchecked. Germline V lookup: CDR1 SGHTA, CDR2 FQGNSA. This CDR3 has 12 residues. CDR3 in amino acids: CASSLPGNEQFF.

The CDR3 reads CASSQGGASNQPQHF. V usage is TRBV12-3 or TRBV12-4 and J usage is TRBJ1-5; TCRdb gives TRBD1 as the D gene, but with no DNA this cannot be confirmed. This CDR3 region has 15 residues.

The chain employs TRBV7-2 and TRBJ1-5; TCRdb designates TRBD1, a call that cannot be tested without DNA. The CDR3 consists of 13 residues. Per germline, CDR1 SGHTA and CDR2 FQGNSA. The CDR3 loop reads CASSLGGGQPQHF.

The chain recombines TRBV12-3 or TRBV12-4 with TRBJ2-1; the TCRdb D gene call, TRBD2, has no DNA to confirm it. The CDR3 has 16 amino acids. CDR3 loop: CASSPGTSGRYNEQFF.

The genes are TRBV4-1 and TRBJ2-7; TCRdb's D call of TRBD1 is untestable without DNA. The CDR3 is 16 residues long. Germline V gene lookup returns CDR1 MGHRA and CDR2 YSYEKL. The CDR3 region is CASSYAAGQGEYEQYF.

The chain uses TRBV6-6 and TRBJ1-1. Germline V gives CDR1 MNHNY, CDR2 SVGAGI (reference sequence). The CDR3 totals 14 residues. CDR3 residues: CASIPRGANTEAFF.

The V gene is TRBV10-3, the J gene TRBJ1-1; without DNA, the TCRdb call of TRBD1 cannot be checked. The germline gives CDR1 ENHRY, CDR2 SYGVKD. CDR3 length: 16 residues. The CDR3 protein is CAISRGQTGENTEAFF.

The chain is built from TRBV2 and TRBJ1-6. CDR3 length equals 17 residues. Germline CDR1 and CDR2: SNHLY and FYNNEI. CDR3 region: CASSEARGISYNSPLHF. Together with reference TRBV2 and TRBJ1-6, the CDR3 gives the full variable domain: EPEVTQTPSHQVTQMGQEVILRCVPISNHLYFYWYRQILGQKVEFLVSFYNNEISEKSEIFDDQFSVERPDGSNFTLKIRSTKLEDSAMYFCASSEARGISYNSPLHFGNGTRLTVT.

J is TRBJ2-1 and V is TRBV4-1. The CDR3 totals 15 residues. Looked up from germline, CDR1 is MGHRA and CDR2 is YSYEKL. CDR3 sequence: CASSQVLGGQVEQFF.